Below, 31 T cell receptor beta chains from the same sample are listed, as sequenced in a study of blood T cell repertoires in COVID-19. Only in-frame clones appear in the TCRdb table, and some are missing; sequencing was by immunoSEQ multiplex PCR. The table lists 95,000 to 150,000 clones, about 85% of them singletons. The sample comprised peripheral blood. The receptors here all came from a woman of 80 years or more with acute or convalescent COVID-19.

V usage is TRBV4-3 and J usage is TRBJ1-2; unclear D gene. CDR3 length: 15 residues. Trimming stripped 0 bases from V and 3 bases from J, with 11 bases between. Germline-derived CDR1 and CDR2 are LGHNA and YSLEER. The CDR3 is CASSQDSRSDYGYTF. The CDR3 region has the DNA TGCGCCAGCAGCCAAGATTCCAGGTCAGACTATGGCTACACCTTC.

The V gene is TRBV7-3, the J gene TRBJ2-3; 7 nucleotides agree with TRBD2. The CDR3 covers 16 residues. CDR1 is SGHTA, CDR2 FQGTGA, per germline. V shed 2 bases and J 3 bases; nucleotides not matched to a gene: 8. CDR3 in amino acids: CASSLRGRGVTDTQYF. CDR3 DNA sequence: TGTGCCAGCAGCTTACGTGGACGGGGGGTTACAGATACGCAGTATTTT.

In its sample, this clone was seen once. The rearrangement uses TRBV9 and TRBJ1-6; D call uncertain. The CDR3 consists of 16 residues. Trimming removed 2 bases at V and 0 bases at J, with 9 bases between. Germline CDR1 and CDR2: SGDLS and YYNGEE. CDR3 sequence: CASSVEGGSYNSPLHF. Here the CDR3 DNA reads TGTGCCAGCAGCGTGGAGGGTGGCTCCTATAATTCACCCCTCCACTTT.

The rearrangement links TRBV3-1 (or the pseudogene TRBV3-2) to TRBJ1-1; 12 nucleotides agree with TRBD1. The CDR3 is 15 amino acids. Germline V gene data show CDR1 as LGHDT and CDR2 as YNNKEL (reference sequence). V shed 4 bases, J shed 6 bases, and the junction held 6 bases outside the gene matches. CDR3 region: CASSPGQGASAEAFF. The DNA of the CDR3 is TGTGCCAGCAGCCCGGGACAGGGGGCTAGCGCTGAAGCTTTCTTT.

The V call is TRBV4-3, the J call TRBJ1-2; 7 bases are a match to TRBD1. The trim removed 4 bases at V and 8 bases at J, leaving 7 bases unmatched. The CDR3 length is 13 residues. The germline gives CDR1 LGHNA, CDR2 YSLEER. The CDR3 DNA is TGCGCCAGCAGCCGAGACAGGGCTGGCGGCTACACCTTC. It encodes CASSRDRAGGYTF.

The chain employs TRBV7-2 and TRBJ1-1; D is perhaps TRBD1 (6 bases). Trimming stripped 3 bases from V and 1 base from J, with 12 bases between. The CDR3 sequence is 15 residues long. The germline CDR1 and CDR2 sequences are SGHTA and FQGNSA. CDR3 sequence (DNA): TGTGCCAGCAGCTTGTTCCAGGGGCCGAACACTGAAGCTTTCTTT. Residues: CASSLFQGPNTEAFF.

This chain joins TRBV5-4 and TRBJ1-2, with 7 bases matching TRBD1. The CDR3 consists of 15 residues. Germline lookup yields CDR1 SGHNT and CDR2 YYREEE (reference sequence). V gave up 3 bases and J gave up 8 bases; unmatched junction bases: 13. CDR3 amino acids: CASSSPTGNYGGYTF. In DNA form, the CDR3 reads TGTGCCAGCAGCTCTCCGACAGGGAACTATGGAGGCTACACCTTC.

The chain uses TRBV5-1 and TRBJ2-5, with 11 positions matching TRBD1. Per the germline V gene, CDR1 is SGHRS and CDR2 is YFSETQ. Germline trimming cut 3 bases from V and 2 bases from J; bases unmatched to any gene: 3. The CDR3 spans 15 residues. The CDR3 reads CASSSGTGGQETQYF. The CDR3 region has the DNA TGCGCCAGCAGCTCAGGGACAGGGGGGCAAGAGACCCAGTACTTC.

The V call is TRBV2, the J call TRBJ1-1, with D maybe TRBD1 (6 bases). Germline V gene data show CDR1 as SNHLY and CDR2 as FYNNEI. The CDR3 length is 14 residues. V gave up 3 bases and J gave up 2 bases, with 10 bases separating them. CDR3: CASSEAGDNTEAFF. Here the CDR3 DNA reads TGTGCCAGCAGTGAGGCAGGGGATAACACTGAAGCTTTCTTT.

The chain combines TRBV9 with TRBJ2-3; D possibly corresponds to TRBD2 (5 bases). The V end lost 0 bases, the J end lost 1 base, and 9 bases lay between the germline ends. The CDR3 runs 15 residues. The germline V gene has CDR1 SGDLS and CDR2 YYNGEE. CDR3 residues: CASSVEAGRTDTQYF. The CDR3 region has the DNA TGTGCCAGCAGCGTAGAGGCGGGCCGCACAGATACGCAGTATTTT.

The rearrangement links TRBV5-4 to TRBJ1-2; 9 nucleotides match TRBD1. The CDR3 consists of 13 residues. V lost 4 bases to trimming and J lost 7 bases; unmatched junction nucleotides: 5. Germline assignment: CDR1 SGHNT and CDR2 YYREEE (reference sequence). CDR3 residues: CASSPGQGGGYTF. The CDR3, as DNA: TGTGCCAGCAGCCCGGGACAGGGAGGTGGCTACACCTTC.

This chain connects TRBV6-5 to TRBJ1-2; D unclear. The CDR3 is 13 residues long. Germline V gene data show CDR1 as MNHEY and CDR2 as SVGAGI. V lost 7 bases and J 0 bases, leaving 9 bases between the germline ends. As DNA, the CDR3 is TGTGCCAGCACCACAGCAGCTAACTATGGCTACACCTTC. It specifies CASTTAANYGYTF.

The sample holds a few counts of this clone. This rearrangement joins TRBV5-6 to TRBJ1-6; D not resolved. Trimming took 3 bases from V and 13 from J, leaving 17 bases between them. CDR1 is SGHDT and CDR2 is YYEEEE in the germline V gene. The CDR3 sequence is 14 residues long. CDR3 sequence: CASSSRHLRHPLHF. In DNA, the CDR3 is TGTGCCAGCAGCTCCAGACACCTCCGGCACCCCCTCCACTTT. The full variable domain, in which reference TRBV5-6 and TRBJ1-6 provide the parts outside the CDR3, is DAGVTQSPTHLIKTRGQQVTLRCSPKSGHDTVSWYQQALGQGPQFIFQYYEEEERQRGNFPDRFSGHQFPNYSSELNVNALLLGDSALYLCASSSRHLRHPLHFGNGTRLTVT.

A few counts support this clone. V gene TRBV27 combines with J gene TRBJ2-3; D is perhaps TRBD1 (6 bases). The CDR3 runs to 12 residues. V lost 11 bases and J 8 bases, leaving 17 bases between the germline ends. Germline V gives CDR1 MNHEY, CDR2 SMNVEV (reference sequence). The CDR3 DNA sequence: TGTGCCTCTACGACAGGCCGGGGTACGCAGTATTTT. It encodes CASTTGRGTQYF.

The chain links TRBV9 to TRBJ1-2; D is possibly TRBD1 (5 bases). Germline V CDR1 and CDR2: SGDLS, YYNGEE. The ends were cut back, 0 bases at V and 7 bases at J, with 10 bases in the middle. The CDR3 has 13 residues. This CDR3 is CASSVGVRAGYTF. CDR3 sequence (DNA): TGTGCCAGCAGCGTAGGGGTCAGGGCTGGCTACACCTTC.

This chain connects TRBV7-8 to TRBJ2-2; no clear D. The V and J ends lost 4 bases and 5 bases respectively, with 11 bases between them. The germline V gene encodes CDR1 SGHVS and CDR2 FQNEAQ. The CDR3 runs 14 residues. This CDR3 is CASSWRAGTGELFF. The CDR3 bases are TGTGCCAGCAGCTGGAGAGCTGGAACCGGGGAGCTGTTTTTT.

The V gene is TRBV9, the J gene TRBJ1-1, with D uncertain. The CDR3 covers 15 residues. The V end was cut by 4 bases, the J end by 4 bases, with 17 bases between. Germline V lookup: CDR1 SGDLS, CDR2 YYNGEE. CDR3 coding DNA: TGTGCCAGCAGCTCGGGCCATTCCGGACTCACTGAAGCTTTCTTT. This translates into CASSSGHSGLTEAFF.

The rearrangement joins TRBV6-5 to TRBJ1-1, with D perhaps matching TRBD1 (6 bases). From germline, CDR1 is MNHEY and CDR2 SVGAGI. The CDR3 sequence is 12 residues long. In nucleotides, the CDR3 is TGTGCTAGCCGGGACAAGAACACTGAAGCTTTCTTT. Residues: CASRDKNTEAFF.

The chain links TRBV28 to TRBJ2-6, with a possible D match to TRBD1 (5 bases). Deletions cut 5 bases from V and 0 bases from J, with 20 bases between. Germline CDR1 MDHEN, CDR2 SYDVKM. CDR3 length equals 19 residues. CDR3 in DNA: TGTGCCAGCAGTCGTGGCCAGGGTTACTCAAACTCTGGGGCCAACGTCCTGACTTTC. It encodes CASSRGQGYSNSGANVLTF.

This clone has at least ten counts. In the same sample, other DNA sequences code for this CDR3. The rearrangement links TRBV15 to TRBJ2-2, with D perhaps matching TRBD1 (6 bases). The V end was cut by 0 bases, the J end by 6 bases, with 20 bases between. Germline V gives CDR1 LNHNV, CDR2 YYDKDF (reference sequence). The CDR3 consists of 18 residues. Here the CDR3 DNA reads TGTGCCACCAGCAGAGAACCTCTTCAGGGGATGGGGGCCGGGGAGCTGTTTTTT. Translating gives CATSREPLQGMGAGELFF.

This sequence joins TRBV7-2 and TRBJ2-3; 8 nucleotides agree with TRBD1. The CDR3 is made up of 14 amino acids. The trim removed 9 bases at V and 2 bases at J, leaving 7 bases unmatched. CDR1 is SGHTA, CDR2 FQGNSA, per germline. This CDR3 reads CASAAGQATDTQYF. The CDR3 DNA follows: TGTGCCAGTGCGGCGGGACAGGCCACAGATACGCAGTATTTT.

The chain is built from TRBV2 and TRBJ1-2; TRBD1 matches at 7 bases. Germline CDR1 reads SNHLY; CDR2 reads FYNNEI. CDR3 length: 14 residues. V lost 1 base, J lost 4 bases, and 3 bases stayed unmatched. For the CDR3, the DNA is TGTGCCAGCAGTGAAGGAGACAGGGCCTATGGCTACACCTTC. Protein: CASSEGDRAYGYTF.

V gene TRBV4-1 combines with J gene TRBJ1-2; TRBD1 agrees at 7 bases. The CDR3 is made up of 14 amino acids. The germline V gene encodes CDR1 MGHRA and CDR2 YSYEKL. Trimming cost V 5 bases and J 5 bases; bases outside gene matches: 8. The CDR3 here is CASSARTGTYGYTF. The CDR3 bases are TGCGCCAGCAGCGCGCGGACAGGAACGTATGGCTACACCTTC.

This chain links TRBV19 with TRBJ1-1; 11 bases line up with TRBD1. Germline V gene data show CDR1 as LNHDA and CDR2 as SQIVND (reference sequence). Trimming took 6 bases from V and 10 from J; bases not matched to a gene: 7. This CDR3 is built from 13 residues. CDR3 in amino acids: CASSKDRGRRAFF. The CDR3 nucleotides are TGTGCCAGTAGCAAGGACAGGGGGCGTCGAGCTTTCTTT.

This chain uses TRBV11-3 with TRBJ2-1, with 9 bases identical to TRBD2. CDR3 length: 17 residues. Germline values: CDR1 SGHNT, CDR2 YENEEA. The V gene end was trimmed by 5 bases and the J gene end by 0 bases; junction bases not matched to a gene: 8. The CDR3 sequence is CASSQGAGGSSYNEQFF. CDR3 sequence (DNA): TGTGCCAGCAGCCAGGGAGCGGGGGGTAGCTCCTACAATGAGCAGTTCTTC. The complete variable domain, with remaining parts taken from reference TRBV11-3 and TRBJ2-1, reads EAGVVQSPRYKIIEKKQPVAFWCNPISGHNTLYWYLQNLGQGPELLIRYENEEAVDDSQLPKDRFSAERLKGVDSTLKIQPAELGDSAVYLCASSQGAGGSSYNEQFFGPGTRLTVL.

V and J are TRBV6-5 and TRBJ2-1; 10 bases fit TRBD1. V shed 6 bases, J shed 9 bases, and the junction held 11 bases outside the gene matches. The CDR3 has 15 residues. Germline V CDR1 and CDR2: MNHEY, SVGAGI. DNA for the CDR3: TGTGCCAGCAGGACCGACAGGGGGCTAATAAGTGAGCAGTTCTTC. Protein product: CASRTDRGLISEQFF.

This clone was seen a handful of times. The chain combines TRBV6-5 with TRBJ1-4, with D tentatively TRBD1 (6 bases). Germline V gene data show CDR1 as MNHEY and CDR2 as SVGAGI. With 6 bases removed from V and 8 bases from J, the gap between germline ends came to 16 bases. CDR3 length: 14 amino acids. CDR3 in DNA: TGTGCCAGCAGCCGACAGAGACAGGCGGAAAAACTGTTTTTT. The encoded protein is CASSRQRQAEKLFF.

The chain carries TRBV5-4 and TRBJ2-1; TRBD2 matches at 10 bases. Losses at the gene ends were 4 bases for V and 7 bases for J; bases not matched to a gene: 11. Germline CDR1 and CDR2: SGHNT and YYREEE (reference sequence). The CDR3 runs to 16 residues. The CDR3 reads CASSVGLADLKNEQFF. The CDR3 DNA follows: TGTGCCAGCAGCGTAGGACTAGCGGACCTTAAAAATGAGCAGTTCTTC.

CDR3 bases: TGTGCCAGCAGTGAGGCAGGGGCAGGAGGCTACACCTTC. Translated, it gives CASSEAGAGGYTF. J is TRBJ1-2 and V is TRBV2, with D possibly TRBD1 on 6 matching bases. Looked up from germline, CDR1 is SNHLY and CDR2 is FYNNEI. CDR3 length equals 13 residues. V lost 3 bases to trimming and J lost 8 bases, with 13 bases between them. Full variable domain (remainder filled in from reference TRBV2 and TRBJ1-2): EPEVTQTPSHQVTQMGQEVILRCVPISNHLYFYWYRQILGQKVEFLVSFYNNEISEKSEIFDDQFSVERPDGSNFTLKIRSTKLEDSAMYFCASSEAGAGGYTFGSGTRLTVV.

In this sample, this clone turned up once. The V call is TRBV7-2, the J call TRBJ2-3; unclear D gene. With 5 bases removed from V and 2 bases from J, the gap between germline ends came to 5 bases. CDR3 length: 12 amino acids. Germline V gene data show CDR1 as SGHTA and CDR2 as FQGNSA. CDR3 sequence (DNA): TGTGCCAGCAGCCAATCCACAGATACGCAGTATTTT. This translates into CASSQSTDTQYF.

The chain uses TRBV5-6 and TRBJ2-5; 11 positions match TRBD1. Germline V gene data show CDR1 as SGHDT and CDR2 as YYEEEE. V lost 4 bases to trimming and J lost 3 bases; unmatched junction nucleotides: 5. The CDR3 loop spans 15 amino acids. This chain's CDR3 is CASSADRGLKETQYF. In DNA, the CDR3 is TGTGCCAGCAGCGCGGACAGGGGGCTGAAAGAGACCCAGTACTTC.